These T cell receptor beta chains were read from a single sample in a study of human T cells and chemical hapten exposure. TCRdb itself ran the RACE reads through MiXCR, one entry per CDR3 protein. The sample carries approximately 71,000 distinct CDR3 sequences, approximately 9.4% recorded once. The sample was whole blood, taken in connection with sensitization to the hapten diphenylcyclopropenone (DPC). These receptors all come from a woman in her 40s with alopecia areata. Some clones in this sample may be carry-over from other donors' samples. CDR3s include the opening cysteine and the closing phenylalanine or tryptophan. A D gene is named only where the DNA matches it firmly. Size is stated for part of the rows, as once, few or many counts, or as a class when the clone is expanded.

V	D	J	size	CDR3	DNA
TRBV6-2/TRBV6-3	-	TRBJ1-1	many	CASKGGARNTEAFF	TGTGCCAGCAAGGGGGGCGCAAGGAACACTGAAGCTTTCTTT
TRBV4-3	-	TRBJ2-2	many	CASSHETPGAQNTGELFF	TGCGCCAGCAGCCATGAAACCCCCGGGGCCCAGAACACCGGGGAGCTGTTTTTT
TRBV4-3	-	TRBJ2-7	many	CASSQDPGPATYEQYF	TGCGCCAGCAGCCAAGATCCGGGCCCCGCCACCTACGAGCAGTACTTC
TRBV6-2/TRBV6-3	-	TRBJ1-2	many	CASSNSFYGYTF	TGTGCCAGCAGTAACAGCTTCTATGGCTACACCTTC
TRBV24-1	TRBD1	TRBJ1-5	many	CATSSGTGMTGNQPQHF	TGTGCCACCAGTTCCGGGACAGGGATGACGGGCAATCAGCCCCAGCATTTT
TRBV2	-	TRBJ2-7	many	CAMGYDGLTEQYF	TGTGCCATGGGTTACGACGGGCTGACTGAGCAGTACTTC
TRBV7-2	-	TRBJ2-4	-	CASSPRLVAKNIQYF	TGTGCCAGCAGCCCGAGACTAGTTGCCAAAAACATTCAGTACTTC
TRBV2	-	TRBJ1-5	many	CASTPDGSNQPQHF	TGTGCCAGCACTCCGGACGGAAGCAATCAGCCCCAGCATTTT
TRBV7-9	-	TRBJ2-3	many	CASSEWGLNADTQYF	TGTGCCAGCAGCGAATGGGGGCTAAACGCAGATACGCAGTATTTT
TRBV3-1	-	TRBJ1-6	many	CASGREGSRALHF	TGTGCCAGCGGTCGTGAGGGCTCAAGGGCCCTCCACTTT
TRBV12-3/TRBV12-4	TRBD1	TRBJ2-5	many	CASSLVRGRSETQYF	TGTGCCAGCAGTTTGGTCAGGGGGCGGTCAGAGACCCAGTACTTC
TRBV13	-	TRBJ2-5	many	CASSLRGIETQYF	TGTGCCAGCAGCTTAAGAGGAATCGAGACCCAGTACTTC
TRBV10-1	-	TRBJ1-1	few	CASSGNLAEAFF	TGCGCCAGCAGTGGTAATCTCGCTGAAGCTTTCTTT
TRBV5-1	TRBD1	TRBJ1-2	many	CASSSTGGDGYTF	TGCGCCAGCAGCTCGACAGGGGGCGATGGCTACACCTTC
TRBV12-3/TRBV12-4	TRBD2	TRBJ2-4	few	CASSRGDFRNIQYF	TGTGCCAGCAGTCGGGGGGACTTTCGAAACATTCAGTACTTC
TRBV7-3	-	TRBJ2-6	many	CASIMRLLGVDVLTF	TGTGCCAGCATTATGCGACTATTGGGAGTAGACGTCCTGACTTTC
TRBV3-1	TRBD1	TRBJ2-7	many	CASSPATGLYEQYF	TGTGCCAGCAGCCCCGCGACAGGGTTGTACGAGCAGTACTTC
TRBV4-1	-	TRBJ2-3	few	CASSSGASVPDTQYF	TGCGCCAGCAGCTCAGGGGCGAGTGTCCCCGATACGCAGTATTTT
TRBV7-6	TRBD1	TRBJ1-3	many	CASSATTGAGNTIYF	TGTGCCAGCAGCGCAACTACAGGGGCTGGAAACACCATATATTTT
TRBV7-2	-	TRBJ2-3	many	CASSPSRGAGGDTQYF	TGTGCCAGCAGCCCTTCCAGGGGCGCCGGGGGAGATACGCAGTATTTT
TRBV4-1	TRBD1	TRBJ1-5	-	CASSHPSRGTGRNQPQHF	TGCGCCAGCAGCCATCCCTCGCGGGGGACAGGGCGCAATCAGCCCCAGCATTTT
TRBV7-9	-	TRBJ1-1	many	CASSLQQQLNTEAFF	TGTGCCAGCAGCTTACAACAGCAGTTGAACACTGAAGCTTTCTTT
TRBV13	TRBD2	TRBJ2-7	many	CASSSGSGGVSEQYF	TGTGCCAGCAGCTCCGGCAGCGGGGGGGTTTCCGAGCAGTACTTC
TRBV9	-	TRBJ1-2	few	CASSVESGPYYGYTF	TGTGCCAGCAGCGTAGAATCTGGGCCCTACTATGGCTACACCTTC
TRBV4-1	-	TRBJ2-1	once	CASSQGRSYNEQFF	TGCGCCAGCAGCCAAGGCAGGTCCTACAATGAGCAGTTCTTC
TRBV6-6	TRBD1	TRBJ1-5	many	CASSSFRGGGNQPQHF	TGTGCCAGCAGTAGCTTCAGGGGGGGGGGCAATCAGCCCCAGCATTTT
TRBV10-3	-	TRBJ2-5	few	CAISRDSGRIGGETQYF	TGTGCCATCAGCCGGGACTCGGGCAGAATTGGTGGGGAGACCCAGTACTTC
TRBV7-9	-	TRBJ2-1	few	CAGDSRTEPNFNEQFF	TGTGCCGGAGACTCAAGGACAGAACCTAACTTCAATGAGCAGTTCTTC
TRBV10-2	-	TRBJ1-1	-	CASSHGSNTEAFF	TGCGCCAGCAGCCACGGATCTAACACTGAAGCTTTCTTT
TRBV27	-	TRBJ1-3	many	CASSLNGGVGNTIYF	TGTGCCAGCAGTTTAAACGGAGGGGTAGGAAACACCATATATTTT
TRBV5-1	-	TRBJ2-1	many	CASSLDPSSYNEQFF	TGCGCCAGCAGCTTGGATCCAAGCTCCTACAATGAGCAGTTCTTC
TRBV7-9	-	TRBJ2-2	-	CASSPPYGTGELFF	TGTGCCAGCAGCCCCCCCTATGGCACCGGGGAGCTGTTTTTT
TRBV7-9	-	TRBJ1-3	many	CASSGRTVEDRNTIYF	TGTGCCAGCAGCGGAAGGACAGTGGAAGATAGAAACACCATATATTTT
TRBV6-1	TRBD1	TRBJ2-7	many	CASGPGQGPSVYF	TGTGCCAGCGGGCCGGGACAGGGGCCCTCGGTGTACTTC
TRBV7-9	-	TRBJ2-7	few	CASRAAGGYEQYF	TGTGCCAGCAGGGCCGCGGGCGGCTACGAGCAGTACTTC
TRBV6-5	TRBD2	TRBJ2-3	-	CASSRGGTTDTQYF	TGTGCCAGCTCTCGCGGGGGAACCACAGATACGCAGTATTTT
TRBV4-3	-	TRBJ1-2	many	CASSQYSRGANYGYTF	TGCGCCAGCAGCCAATACAGTAGGGGGGCAAACTATGGCTACACCTTC
TRBV28	-	TRBJ2-3	many	CASSLPDRNTDTQYF	TGTGCCAGCAGTTTACCAGACAGGAACACAGATACGCAGTATTTT
TRBV29-1	-	TRBJ2-5	-	CSGKGYQETQYF	TGCAGCGGAAAAGGGTACCAAGAGACCCAGTACTTC
TRBV29-1	-	TRBJ2-7	-	CSAVTASSYEQYF	TGCAGCGCGGTGACCGCTAGCTCCTACGAGCAGTACTTC
TRBV20-1	-	TRBJ2-7	many	CSARDYKDSDYLGYEQYF	TGCAGTGCTAGAGATTATAAAGATTCGGACTACCTGGGGTACGAGCAGTACTTC
TRBV11-2	TRBD1	TRBJ2-5	many	CASSLVSGGVETQYF	TGTGCCAGCAGCTTAGTATCAGGGGGCGTCGAGACCCAGTACTTC
TRBV5-4	TRBD2	TRBJ2-3	many	CASSLGGGASDTQYF	TGTGCCAGCAGCTTGGGCGGGGGGGCCAGCGATACGCAGTATTTT
TRBV7-8	-	TRBJ2-5	-	CASSLLPSRETQYF	TGTGCCAGCAGCCTACTTCCCTCCAGAGAGACCCAGTACTTC
TRBV30	-	TRBJ1-2	few	CAWSRLPGGYTF	TGTGCCTGGAGTAGGCTACCGGGTGGCTACACCTTC
TRBV4-3	-	TRBJ2-7	-	CASSQEVAGSYEQYF	TGCGCCAGCAGCCAAGAGGTTGCAGGGTCCTACGAGCAGTACTTC
TRBV7-2	-	TRBJ2-1	-	CASSLGFAYNEQFF	TGTGCCAGCAGCTTAGGTTTTGCTTACAATGAGCAGTTCTTC
TRBV5-4	-	TRBJ1-2	-	CASSLAPPNGYTF	TGTGCCAGCAGCTTGGCGCCCCCAAATGGCTACACCTTC
TRBV5-1	-	TRBJ1-1	-	CASSLTDTEAFF	TGCGCCAGCAGCTTGACCGACACTGAAGCTTTCTTT
TRBV7-9	-	TRBJ1-6	-	CASSPGLLYNSPLHF	TGTGCCAGCAGCCCGGGACTGCTCTATAATTCACCCCTCCACTTT
TRBV2	TRBD2	TRBJ2-2	many	CASRAGPNTGELFF	TGTGCCAGCCGAGCGGGGCCTAACACCGGGGAGCTGTTTTTT
TRBV18	TRBD1	TRBJ1-2	many	CASSPTDRVPDGYTF	TGTGCCAGCTCTCCGACGGACAGGGTTCCGGATGGCTACACCTTC
TRBV4-1	TRBD2	TRBJ2-7	few	CASSPIAGGGYEQYF	TGCGCCAGCAGCCCCATAGCGGGGGGTGGATACGAGCAGTACTTC
TRBV7-8	-	TRBJ1-5	many	CASSADRFGNQPQHF	TGTGCCAGCAGCGCCGACAGATTCGGTAATCAGCCCCAGCATTTT
TRBV4-1	-	TRBJ1-6	-	CASSQDQESTANSPLHF	TGCGCCAGCAGCCAAGATCAGGAGTCCACCGCTAATTCACCCCTCCACTTT
TRBV11-2	TRBD1	TRBJ2-7	-	CASSLGTGIGREQYF	TGTGCCAGCAGCTTAGGGACAGGGATAGGGCGCGAGCAGTACTTC